This T cell receptor (beta chain) was found in a study of shared clonotypes between healthy human individuals. Whole-study findings and limits: Of the naive CD4 clonotypes, roughly 5.5% were shared across a handful of donors. Larger estimated richness was generally recorded for naive subsets relative to memory subsets.

TCRdb's table, derived via immunoSEQ multiplex PCR, lists solely in-frame clones and lacks some. The sample carries about 960,000 clones, over 75% recorded once. The CDR3 is 15 residues long. V gave up 5 bases and J gave up 8 bases, with 18 bases separating them. Germline CDR1 is SGHTA and CDR2 is FQGNSA. With regard to this clone: No antigen is known for it.

The sequencing sample was made of memory CD4+ T cells sorted from blood. The sample's subset: CD45RA-negative fraction. V is TRBV7-2 and J is TRBJ1-4; D is unresolved. This clonotype was sampled from a man between 18 and 35 years old in good health. The CDR3 DNA reads TGTGCCAGCAGCCCGTTTGGGTTGGGAGCCGAAAAACTGTTTTTT. Residues: CASSPFGLGAEKLFF.